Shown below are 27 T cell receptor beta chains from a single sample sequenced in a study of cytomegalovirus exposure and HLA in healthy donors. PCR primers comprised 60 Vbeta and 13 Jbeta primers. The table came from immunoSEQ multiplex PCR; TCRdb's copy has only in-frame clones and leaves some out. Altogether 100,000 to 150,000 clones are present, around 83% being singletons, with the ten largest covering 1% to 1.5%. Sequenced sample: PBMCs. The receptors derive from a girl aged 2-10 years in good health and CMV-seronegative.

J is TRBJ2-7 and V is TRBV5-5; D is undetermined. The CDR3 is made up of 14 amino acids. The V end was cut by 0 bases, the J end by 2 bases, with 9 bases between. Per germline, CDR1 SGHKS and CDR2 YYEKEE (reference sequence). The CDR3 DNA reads TGTGCCAGCAGCTTGGTACTCGGTGCCTACGAGCAGTACTTC. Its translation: CASSLVLGAYEQYF.

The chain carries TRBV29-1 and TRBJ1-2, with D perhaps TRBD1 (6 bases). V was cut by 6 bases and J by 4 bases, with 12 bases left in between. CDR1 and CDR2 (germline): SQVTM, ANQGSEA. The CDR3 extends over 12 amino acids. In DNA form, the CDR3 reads TGCAGCGTATGGGACAACACCTATGGCTACACCTTC. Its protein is CSVWDNTYGYTF.

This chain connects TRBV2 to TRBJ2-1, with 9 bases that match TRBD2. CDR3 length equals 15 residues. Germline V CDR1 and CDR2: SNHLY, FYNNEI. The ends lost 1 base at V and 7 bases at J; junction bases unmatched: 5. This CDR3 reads CASSEGGGRGNEQFF. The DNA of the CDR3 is TGTGCCAGCAGTGAAGGTGGCGGGAGGGGGAATGAGCAGTTCTTC.

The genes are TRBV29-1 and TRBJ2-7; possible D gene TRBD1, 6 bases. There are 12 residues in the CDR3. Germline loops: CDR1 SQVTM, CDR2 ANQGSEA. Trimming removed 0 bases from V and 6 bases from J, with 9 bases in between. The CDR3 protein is CSVEDGRGEQYF. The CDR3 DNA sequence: TGCAGCGTTGAAGATGGCAGGGGCGAGCAGTACTTC.

CDR3 bases: TGTGCCAGCAGCCTCGACAGGGGGTCCAACTATGGCTACACCTTC. Amino acid sequence: CASSLDRGSNYGYTF. The rearrangement joins TRBV5-4 to TRBJ1-2, with TRBD1 identical over 9 bases. V lost 4 bases to trimming and J lost 2 bases; unmatched junction nucleotides: 6. This CDR3 is 15 amino acids long. CDR1 is SGHNT, CDR2 YYREEE, per germline (reference sequence).

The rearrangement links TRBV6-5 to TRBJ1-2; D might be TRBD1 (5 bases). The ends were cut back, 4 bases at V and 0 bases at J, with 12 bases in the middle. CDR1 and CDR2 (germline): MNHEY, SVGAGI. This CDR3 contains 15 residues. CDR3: CASSFRTPANYGYTF. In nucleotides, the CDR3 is TGTGCCAGCAGTTTCCGGACACCCGCTAACTATGGCTACACCTTC.

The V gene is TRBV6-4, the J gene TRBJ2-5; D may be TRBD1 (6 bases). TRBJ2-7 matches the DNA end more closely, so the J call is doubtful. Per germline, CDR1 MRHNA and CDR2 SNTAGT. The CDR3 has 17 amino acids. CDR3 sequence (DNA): TGTGCCAGCAGTGGCGGCTTGGTAGATGGGGGCAACCACGAGCAGTACTTC. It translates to CASSGGLVDGGNHEQYF.

The CDR3 DNA is TGCAGCGTAACAGGGATCCCTCCCGATGGTGAGCAGTTCTTC. As protein: CSVTGIPPDGEQFF. The rearrangement uses TRBV29-1 and TRBJ2-1, with D perhaps matching TRBD1 (6 bases). The germline gives CDR1 SQVTM, CDR2 ANQGSEA. Trimming stripped 6 bases from V and 9 bases from J, with 21 bases between. The length of the CDR3 is 14 residues.

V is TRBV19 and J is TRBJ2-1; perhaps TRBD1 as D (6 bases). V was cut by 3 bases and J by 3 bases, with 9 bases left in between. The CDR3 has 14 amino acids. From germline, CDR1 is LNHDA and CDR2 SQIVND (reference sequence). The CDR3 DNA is TGTGCCAGTAGTATCCAGGGGAGCTACAATGAGCAGTTCTTC. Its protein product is CASSIQGSYNEQFF. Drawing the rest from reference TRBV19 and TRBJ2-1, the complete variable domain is DGGITQSPKYLFRKEGQNVTLSCEQNLNHDAMYWYRQDPGQGLRLIYYSQIVNDFQKGDIAEGYSVSREKKESFPLTVTSAQKNPTAFYLCASSIQGSYNEQFFGPGTRLTVL.

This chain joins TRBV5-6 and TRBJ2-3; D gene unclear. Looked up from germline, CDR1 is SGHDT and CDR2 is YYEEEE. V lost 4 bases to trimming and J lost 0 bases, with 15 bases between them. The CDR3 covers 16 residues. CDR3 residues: CASSLYLGASTDTQYF. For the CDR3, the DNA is TGTGCCAGCAGCCTCTACTTAGGAGCTAGCACAGATACGCAGTATTTT.

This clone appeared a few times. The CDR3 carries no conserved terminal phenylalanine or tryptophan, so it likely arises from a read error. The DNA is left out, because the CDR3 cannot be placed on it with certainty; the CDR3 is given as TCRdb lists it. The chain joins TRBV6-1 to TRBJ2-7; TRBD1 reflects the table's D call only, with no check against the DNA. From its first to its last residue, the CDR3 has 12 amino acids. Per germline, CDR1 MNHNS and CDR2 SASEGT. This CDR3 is CASSDWTDSSCL.

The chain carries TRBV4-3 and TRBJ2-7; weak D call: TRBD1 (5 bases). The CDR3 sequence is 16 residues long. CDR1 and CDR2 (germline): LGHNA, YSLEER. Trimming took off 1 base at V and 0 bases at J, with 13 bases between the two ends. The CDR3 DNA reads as TGCGCCAGCAGCCAAGGGGCAGGGCAGAGCTCCTACGAGCAGTACTTC. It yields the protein CASSQGAGQSSYEQYF.

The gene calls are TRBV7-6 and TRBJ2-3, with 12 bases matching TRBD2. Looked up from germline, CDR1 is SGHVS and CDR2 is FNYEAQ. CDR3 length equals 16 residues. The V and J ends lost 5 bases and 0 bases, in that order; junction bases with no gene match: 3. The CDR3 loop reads CASSPTSGGSTDTQYF. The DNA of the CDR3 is TGTGCCAGCAGCCCGACTAGCGGGGGTAGCACAGATACGCAGTATTTT.

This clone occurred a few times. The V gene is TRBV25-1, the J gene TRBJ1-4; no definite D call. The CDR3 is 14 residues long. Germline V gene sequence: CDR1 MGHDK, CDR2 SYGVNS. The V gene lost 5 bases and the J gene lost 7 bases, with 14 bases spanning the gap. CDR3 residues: CASSNQGGGEKLFF. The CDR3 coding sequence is TGTGCCAGCAGTAACCAAGGTGGAGGTGAAAAACTGTTTTTT.

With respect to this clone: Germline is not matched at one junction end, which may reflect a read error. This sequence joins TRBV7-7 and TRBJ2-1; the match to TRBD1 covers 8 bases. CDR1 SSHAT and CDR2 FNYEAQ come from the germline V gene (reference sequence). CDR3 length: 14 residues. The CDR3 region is CASSSDRVAEEQFF. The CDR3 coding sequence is TGTGCTAGCAGCTCGGACAGGGTCGCTGAAGAGCAGTTCTTC. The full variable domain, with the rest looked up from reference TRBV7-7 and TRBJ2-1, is GAGVSQSPRYKVTKRGQDVTLRCDPISSHATLYWYQQALGQGPEFLTYFNYEAQPDKSGLPSDRFSAERPEGSISTLTIQRTEQRDSAMYRCASSSDRVAEEQFFGPGTRLTVL.

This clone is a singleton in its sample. CDR3 sequence: CASSGSSYEQYF. CDR3 sequence (DNA): TGTGCCAGCAGTGGGAGCTCCTACGAGCAGTACTTC. The chain has TRBV28 and TRBJ2-5, with TRBD2 as a possible D gene (5 bases). The J call may be mistaken, given a closer DNA end match to TRBJ2-7. CDR3 length: 12 amino acids. The germline V gene encodes CDR1 MDHEN and CDR2 SYDVKM.

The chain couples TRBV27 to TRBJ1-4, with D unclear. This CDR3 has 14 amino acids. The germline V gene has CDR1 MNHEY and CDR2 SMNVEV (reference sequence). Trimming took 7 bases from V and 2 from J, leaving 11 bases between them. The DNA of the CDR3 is TGTGCCAGCAAAGACAAGCCTACTAATGAAAAACTGTTTTTT. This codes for CASKDKPTNEKLFF.

The CDR3 bases are TGTGCCAGCAGTTTAGGGCCCTATGAAAAACTGTTTTTT. Translation: CASSLGPYEKLFF. This sequence joins TRBV27 and TRBJ1-4; D ambiguous. From germline, CDR1 is MNHEY and CDR2 SMNVEV (reference sequence). Trimming removed 2 bases from V and 6 bases from J, with 7 bases in between. The CDR3 sequence is 13 residues long.

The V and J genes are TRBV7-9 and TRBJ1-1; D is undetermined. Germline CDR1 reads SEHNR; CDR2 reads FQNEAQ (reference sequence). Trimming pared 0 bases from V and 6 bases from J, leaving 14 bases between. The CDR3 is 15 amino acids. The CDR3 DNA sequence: TGTGCCAGCAGCTTAGCAGGAGAGGGCGTCCCTGAAGCTTTCTTT. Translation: CASSLAGEGVPEAFF.

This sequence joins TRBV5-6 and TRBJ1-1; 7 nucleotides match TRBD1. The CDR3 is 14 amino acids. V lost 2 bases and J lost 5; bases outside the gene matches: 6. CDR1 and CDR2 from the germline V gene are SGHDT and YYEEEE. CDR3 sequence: CASSFDRVVTEAFF. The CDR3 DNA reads TGTGCCAGCAGCTTCGACAGGGTGGTGACTGAAGCTTTCTTT.

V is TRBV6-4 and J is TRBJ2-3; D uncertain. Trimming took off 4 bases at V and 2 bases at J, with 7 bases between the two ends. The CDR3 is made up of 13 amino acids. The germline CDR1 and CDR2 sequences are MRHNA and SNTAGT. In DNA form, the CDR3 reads TGTGCCAGCAGTGTTAGTCCCACAGATACGCAGTATTTT. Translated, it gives CASSVSPTDTQYF.

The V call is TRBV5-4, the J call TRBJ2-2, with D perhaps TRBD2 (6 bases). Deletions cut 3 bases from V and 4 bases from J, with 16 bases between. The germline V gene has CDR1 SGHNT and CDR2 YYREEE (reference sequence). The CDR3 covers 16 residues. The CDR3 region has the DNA TGTGCCAGCAGCTCTCCATCGCGGGACCCCACCGGGGAGCTGTTTTTT. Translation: CASSSPSRDPTGELFF.

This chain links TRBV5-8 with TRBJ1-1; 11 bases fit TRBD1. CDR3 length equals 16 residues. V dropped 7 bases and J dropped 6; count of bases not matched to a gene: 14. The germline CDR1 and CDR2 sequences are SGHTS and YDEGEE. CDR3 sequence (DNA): TGTGCCAGCGCCTGGAAGGACAGGGGGCTGGTCGCTGAAGCTTTCTTT. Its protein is CASAWKDRGLVAEAFF.

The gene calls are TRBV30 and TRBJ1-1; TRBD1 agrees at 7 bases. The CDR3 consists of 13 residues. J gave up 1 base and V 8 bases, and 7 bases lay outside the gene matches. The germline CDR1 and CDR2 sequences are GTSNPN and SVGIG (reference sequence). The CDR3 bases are TGTGCCATCCTCGGACAGGAGAACACTGAAGCTTTCTTT. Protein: CAILGQENTEAFF.

CDR3 bases: TGCGCCAGCAGACCCGGACAGAGCACAGATACGCAGTATTTT. Translating gives CASRPGQSTDTQYF. V is TRBV5-1 and J is TRBJ2-3; a weak D match, TRBD1 (6 bases). V was shortened by 5 bases and J by 0 bases, with 10 bases between the two germline ends. This CDR3 contains 14 residues. The V gene's germline CDR1 is SGHRS and CDR2 YFSETQ. Using reference TRBV5-1 and TRBJ2-3 for the parts outside the CDR3, the full variable domain is KAGVTQTPRYLIKTRGQQVTLSCSPISGHRSVSWYQQTPGQGLQFLFEYFSETQRNKGNFPGRFSGRQFSNSRSEMNVSTLELGDSALYLCASRPGQSTDTQYFGPGTRLTVL.

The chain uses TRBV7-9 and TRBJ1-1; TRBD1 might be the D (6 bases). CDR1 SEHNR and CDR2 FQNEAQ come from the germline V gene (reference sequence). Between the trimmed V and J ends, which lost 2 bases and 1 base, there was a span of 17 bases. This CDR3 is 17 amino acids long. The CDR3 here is CASSLRVGGAGNTEAFF. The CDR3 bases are TGTGCCAGCAGCTTAAGGGTGGGGGGGGCCGGGAACACTGAAGCTTTCTTT. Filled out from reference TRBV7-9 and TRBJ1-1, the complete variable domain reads DTGVSQNPRHKITKRGQNVTFRCDPISEHNRLYWYRQTLGQGPEFLTYFQNEAQLEKSRLLSDRFSAERPKGSFSTLEIQRTEQGDSAMYLCASSLRVGGAGNTEAFFGQGTRLTVV.

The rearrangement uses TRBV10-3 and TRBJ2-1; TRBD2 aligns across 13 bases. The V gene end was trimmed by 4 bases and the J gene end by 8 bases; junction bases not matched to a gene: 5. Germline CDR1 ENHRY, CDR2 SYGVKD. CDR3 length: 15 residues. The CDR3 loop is CAISGTSGRVDEQFF. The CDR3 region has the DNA TGTGCCATCAGTGGGACTAGCGGGAGAGTTGATGAGCAGTTCTTC.